These 19 T cell receptor beta chains share one sample of origin, sequenced in a study of human T cells and chemical hapten exposure. Described time point: pre-sensitization, week 0. Treatment defined: therapeutic diphenylcyclopropenone sensitization with weekly scalp DPC. From the RACE reads, TCRdb called clonotypes with MiXCR, one entry per CDR3 protein. The sample holds over 300,000 distinct CDR3 sequences, approximately 5.1% seen once. The starting material was whole blood, obtained in connection with sensitization to the hapten diphenylcyclopropenone (DPC). Receptors originate from a woman aged 45 to 65 with alopecia areata. Some clones in this sample may be carry-over from other donors' samples.

V usage is TRBV20-1 and J usage is TRBJ2-3; no firm D call. The CDR3 totals 12 residues. Trimming took off 4 bases at V and 4 bases at J, with 9 bases between the two ends. Germline V gene data show CDR1 as DFQATT and CDR2 as SNEGSKA (reference sequence). CDR3 nucleotide sequence: TGCAGTGCTACTAGAGTCCCAGATACGCAGTATTTT. This translates into CSATRVPDTQYF.

This clonotype came up many times. The chain has TRBV20-1 and TRBJ2-1; D possibly matches TRBD1 or TRBD2 (5 bases each). This CDR3 is 15 amino acids long. V lost 6 bases and J lost 5, with 20 bases in between. In germline, CDR1 is DFQATT, CDR2 SNEGSKA (reference sequence). The CDR3, as DNA: TGCAGTGCATCCGACTCGGGACCGCGGGACAATGAGCAGTTCTTC. The encoded protein is CSASDSGPRDNEQFF.

This clonotype was picked up a small number of times. This chain connects TRBV30 to TRBJ2-1; possibly TRBD2 for D (5 bases). This CDR3 is built from 11 residues. V lost 0 bases to trimming and J lost 9 bases, with 6 bases between them. Per the germline V gene, CDR1 is GTSNPN and CDR2 is SVGIG (reference sequence). The CDR3 sequence is CAWSVGVEQFF. The CDR3 DNA sequence: TGTGCCTGGAGTGTCGGGGTTGAGCAGTTCTTC.

This clonotype was detected ten times or more. The chain links TRBV20-1 to TRBJ2-7; a possible D gene is TRBD1 (6 bases). Trimming took off 4 bases at V and 0 bases at J, with 10 bases between the two ends. CDR3 length: 13 amino acids. CDR1 is DFQATT and CDR2 is SNEGSKA in the germline V gene (reference sequence). The CDR3 region is CSATGTNSYEQYF. Written as DNA, the CDR3 is TGCAGTGCTACCGGGACAAACTCCTACGAGCAGTACTTC.

This clonotype was found a few times. The chain links TRBV27 to TRBJ1-6; the match to TRBD1 covers 7 bases. The CDR3 is 16 amino acids. With V trimmed by 2 bases and J by 6 bases, 7 bases remained unmatched. Germline V gene sequence: CDR1 MNHEY, CDR2 SMNVEV (reference sequence). Here the CDR3 reads CASSLTGVGRNSPLHF. The CDR3 DNA follows: TGTGCCAGCAGTTTAACAGGGGTCGGGCGTAATTCACCCCTCCACTTT.

The chain joins TRBV9 to TRBJ2-4, with 9 bases identical to TRBD1. Germline CDR1 and CDR2: SGDLS and YYNGEE. The length of the CDR3 is 14 residues. With 3 bases clipped from V and 8 bases from J, the junction kept 6 bases outside the gene matches. CDR3 sequence reads: CASSDRGQTDIQYF. The CDR3 DNA reads TGTGCCAGCAGCGACAGGGGGCAGACGGACATTCAGTACTTC.

This clonotype appeared many times. The gene calls are TRBV7-2 and TRBJ2-6; D uncertain. V was trimmed by 3 bases and J by 2 bases, leaving 26 bases between them. From germline, CDR1 is SGHTA and CDR2 FQGNSA. The CDR3 covers 21 residues. For the CDR3, the DNA is TGTGCCAGCAGCTTTTCGCTACGGATCCTAGACGGAGACGCTGGGGCCAACGTCCTGACTTTC. It is translated as CASSFSLRILDGDAGANVLTF.

To note about this clonotype: Since a much larger clone is just one base distant, this may be a read error. The chain has TRBV6-2 or TRBV6-3 and TRBJ2-1, with D unresolved. This CDR3 region has 13 residues. The germline V gene has CDR1 MNHEY and CDR2 SVGEGT. The V end lost 4 bases, the J end lost 7 bases, and 11 bases lay between the germline ends. The DNA of the CDR3 is TGTGCCAGCAGTTCTACATTCGGGAATGAGCAGTTCTTC. This sequence encodes CASSSTFGNEQFF.

This clonotype was found a few times. CDR3 protein: CSARDRDRRYNEQFF. CDR3 nucleotide sequence: TGCAGTGCTAGAGATAGAGACAGAAGATACAATGAGCAGTTCTTC. This chain connects TRBV20-1 to TRBJ2-1; D is perhaps TRBD1 (5 bases). This CDR3 has 15 residues. CDR1 DFQATT and CDR2 SNEGSKA come from the germline V gene (reference sequence). The ends were cut back, 0 bases at V and 4 bases at J, with 13 bases in the middle.

In this sample, this clonotype turned up a few times. This rearrangement joins TRBV6-2 or TRBV6-3 to TRBJ1-1; no firm D call. Germline CDR1 is MNHEY and CDR2 is SVGEGT. The V end was cut by 6 bases, the J end by 2 bases, with 10 bases between. The CDR3 has 13 residues. The CDR3 sequence: CASRAWTNTEAFF. Written as DNA, the CDR3 is TGTGCCAGCAGGGCCTGGACTAACACTGAAGCTTTCTTT.

This clonotype was recorded many times. CDR3 amino acids: CASSLMADTDTQYF. In nucleotides, the CDR3 is TGCGCCAGCAGCTTGATGGCAGACACAGATACGCAGTATTTT. V gene TRBV5-1 combines with J gene TRBJ2-3; no clear D gene. CDR3 length equals 14 residues. V lost 1 base, J lost 2 bases, and 8 bases lay in between. Germline lookup yields CDR1 SGHRS and CDR2 YFSETQ. Complete variable domain (other parts from reference TRBV5-1 and TRBJ2-3): KAGVTQTPRYLIKTRGQQVTLSCSPISGHRSVSWYQQTPGQGLQFLFEYFSETQRNKGNFPGRFSGRQFSNSRSEMNVSTLELGDSALYLCASSLMADTDTQYFGPGTRLTVL.

This clonotype was seen many times. V is TRBV7-8 and J is TRBJ2-3; no reliable D call. The CDR3 extends over 13 amino acids. Trimming took 3 bases from V and 4 from J, leaving 8 bases between them. Germline V gene data show CDR1 as SGHVS and CDR2 as FQNEAQ. The CDR3, as DNA: TGTGCCAGCAGCTTGTTCGGCCCAGATACGCAGTATTTT. It codes for CASSLFGPDTQYF.

The chain joins TRBV27 to TRBJ2-7; D unclear. The length of the CDR3 is 14 residues. CDR1 and CDR2 (germline): MNHEY, SMNVEV (reference sequence). Trimming shortened V by 4 bases and J by 3 bases, and 13 bases separated the two germline ends. The CDR3 sequence is CASSSFLDNYEQYF. CDR3 sequence (DNA): TGTGCCAGCAGTTCTTTCTTAGACAACTACGAGCAGTACTTC.

This clonotype has at least ten counts. J is TRBJ2-3 and V is TRBV14; no clear D gene. Trimming took off 0 bases at V and 6 bases at J, with 4 bases between the two ends. In germline, CDR1 is SGHDN, CDR2 FVKESK. This CDR3 contains 12 residues. CDR3 sequence (DNA): TGTGCCAGCAGCCAAGATATGGATACGCAGTATTTT. Residues: CASSQDMDTQYF.

This chain joins TRBV5-4 and TRBJ1-2; D call uncertain. Germline loops: CDR1 SGHNT, CDR2 YYREEE (reference sequence). V lost 5 bases and J 0 bases, leaving 17 bases between the germline ends. The CDR3 is 16 amino acids. In DNA, the CDR3 is TGTGCCAGCAGTTATGACAACAGCTACTCTAACTATGGCTACACCTTC. It is translated as CASSYDNSYSNYGYTF.

This clonotype was detected a few times. The chain employs TRBV5-1 and TRBJ2-4; D possibly corresponds to TRBD2 (6 bases). Germline V gene lookup returns CDR1 SGHRS and CDR2 YFSETQ. Trimming cost V 5 bases and J 2 bases, with 8 bases left between them. The CDR3 is made up of 13 amino acids. Written as DNA, the CDR3 is TGCGCCAGCAGGGCGGGGTCCAAAAACATTCAGTACTTC. Encoded protein: CASRAGSKNIQYF.

This clonotype was seen once. The V and J genes are TRBV20-1 and TRBJ1-6; TRBD1 matches at 7 bases. CDR3 size: 15 residues. Germline CDR1 and CDR2: DFQATT and SNEGSKA (reference sequence). The junction had 15 bases not matched to a gene; V was cut back by 7 bases and J by 9 bases. CDR3 nucleotides: TGCAGTGTTGTACACCGGGGACAGTCTACTTCACCCCTCCACTTT. Protein: CSVVHRGQSTSPLHF.

The chain has TRBV27 and TRBJ2-3; 8 nucleotides line up with TRBD2. CDR1 MNHEY and CDR2 SMNVEV come from the germline V gene (reference sequence). Germline trimming cut 4 bases from V and 3 bases from J; bases unmatched to any gene: 12. The CDR3 spans 17 residues. CDR3 in DNA: TGTGCCAGCAGTTCTCCCGGCCCCGCGGGAGGTACAGATACGCAGTATTTT. It translates to CASSSPGPAGGTDTQYF.

This clonotype was detected many times. The rearrangement links TRBV7-9 to TRBJ2-1; 7 nucleotides agree with TRBD1. This CDR3 has 15 amino acids. CDR1 and CDR2 from the germline V gene are SEHNR and FQNEAQ (reference sequence). V shed 3 bases and J 7 bases; nucleotides not matched to a gene: 9. This CDR3 reads CASSFYRGRRNEQFF. CDR3 bases: TGTGCCAGCAGCTTTTACAGGGGACGAAGGAATGAGCAGTTCTTC.